The rows below give T cell receptor beta chains drawn from one sample of a study of CD8+ T cells in alopecia areata. The repertoire was sequenced with immunoSEQ multiplex PCR; TCRdb's copy has only in-frame clones and lacks some. The sample has about 200,000 clones, 30% to 40% seen once. This sample comprised CD4+ T cells sorted from blood, obtained at roughly week 30, from a patient treated with tofacitinib. All receptors come from a human donor with alopecia areata. Both conserved end residues are part of each CDR3. D genes are given only for firm matches. Clone size is not always given. Where it is, it says once, few, many or a class for expanded clones.

TRBD2 | TRBJ2-5 | NA | 15 | TRBV9 | TGTGCCAGCACCCTGGCTGGTAGCGGGAAAGAGACCCAGTACTTC | CASTLAGSGKETQYF
NA | TRBJ2-1 | NA | 15 | TRBV9 | TGTGCCAGCAGCGCGGGATTGAGCTCCTACAATGAGCAGTTCTTC | CASSAGLSSYNEQFF
NA | TRBJ2-3 | NA | 16 | TRBV28 | TGTGCCAGCACCTCTGGAGGGGGCTTGGGGACAGATACGCAGTATTTT | CASTSGGGLGTDTQYF
NA | TRBJ1-1 | few | 19 | TRBV7-2 | TGTGCCAGCAGCTCACGGACTTTTGGACAGCGAAGAATGAACACTGAAGCTTTCTTT | CASSSRTFGQRRMNTEAFF
NA | TRBJ1-4 | NA | 15 | TRBV30 | TGTGCCTGGAGTGCTGGGGCAAGGGGGAATGAAAAACTGTTTTTT | CAWSAGARGNEKLFF
NA | TRBJ1-1 | NA | 13 | TRBV4-1 | TGCGCCAGCAGCCAAGAGAGGGACACTGAAGCTTTCTTT | CASSQERDTEAFF
NA | TRBJ1-3 | few | 14 | TRBV9 | TGTGCCAGCAGCGTGGACGGAACTGGAAACACCATATATTTT | CASSVDGTGNTIYF
TRBD1 | TRBJ2-7 | few | 15 | TRBV7-9 | TGTGCCAGCAGCTTAGTATCGGGACAGGGCCACGAGCAGTACTTC | CASSLVSGQGHEQYF
NA | TRBJ1-1 | NA | 15 | TRBV7-6 | TGTGCCAGCAGCTCGGTTAGCAGAGGCATCACTGAAGCTTTCTTT | CASSSVSRGITEAFF
TRBD2 | TRBJ2-2 | many | 15 | TRBV19 | TGTGCCAGTACTACTAGCGGGGCGAACACCGGGGAGCTGTTTTTT | CASTTSGANTGELFF
NA | TRBJ2-6 | NA | 12 | TRBV25-1 | TGTGCCACAGGGGCTGGGGCCAACGTCCTGACTTTC | CATGAGANVLTF
TRBD2 | TRBJ2-2 | few | 16 | TRBV11-2 | TGTGCCAGCAGCACCCAAGCGGGAGGGCCCGGCGGGGAGCTGTTTTTT | CASSTQAGGPGGELFF
TRBD1 | TRBJ2-2 | NA | 14 | TRBV19 | TGTGCCAGTAGTGTAAGGGGGCACACCGGGGAGCTGTTTTTT | CASSVRGHTGELFF
NA | TRBJ2-3 | few | 15 | TRBV19 | TGTGCCAGTAGTGCCCGGGCCTGGGGCACAGATACGCAGTATTTT | CASSARAWGTDTQYF
TRBD2 | TRBJ2-5 | NA | 16 | TRBV18 | TGTGCCAGCTCACTTAACTCGGGACTAGCCCGAGAGACCCAGTACTTC | CASSLNSGLARETQYF
TRBD1 | TRBJ1-4 | NA | 14 | TRBV30 | TGTGCCTGGAGTTGGGGGACAGGGGGCGAAAAACTGTTTTTT | CAWSWGTGGEKLFF
NA | TRBJ1-5 | NA | 14 | TRBV6-5 | TGTGCCAGCAGTTCAACGACACCCAATCAGCCCCAGCATTTT | CASSSTTPNQPQHF
NA | TRBJ2-1 | NA | 13 | TRBV29-1 | TGCAGCGTTGGCCGCATAGCTAGCGTCTTGCAGTTCTTC | CSVGRIASVLQFF
NA | TRBJ1-4 | NA | 13 | TRBV9 | TGTGCCAGCAGTCAGCACACCGGTGAAAAACTGTTTTTT | CASSQHTGEKLFF
TRBD2 | TRBJ2-3 | NA | 15 | TRBV27 | TGTGCCAGCAGTTTCGAGCGGGGACCCACAGATACGCAGTATTTT | CASSFERGPTDTQYF
TRBD1 | TRBJ1-6 | NA | 15 | TRBV6-5 | TGTGCCAGCAGCGGGGACAGGGGAGACGATCCACCCCTCCACTTT | CASSGDRGDDPPLHF
NA | TRBJ2-2 | NA | 16 | TRBV25-1 | TGTGCCAGCAGTGATTTAGGTGGCGGAAACACCGGGGAGCTGTTTTTT | CASSDLGGGNTGELFF
NA | TRBJ2-7 | NA | 12 | TRBV2 | TGTGCCAGCAGCCCTAGAAACTACGAGCAGTACTTC | CASSPRNYEQYF
NA | TRBJ2-3 | few | 14 | TRBV7-2 | TGTGCCAGCAGCCCGTCTTCATTCACAGATACGCAGTATTTT | CASSPSSFTDTQYF
NA | TRBJ2-7 | NA | 13 | TRBV30 | TGTGCCTGGAGTGCCGGGGTTACCTACGAGCAGTACTTC | CAWSAGVTYEQYF
NA | TRBJ2-4 | NA | 16 | TRBV5-1 | TGCGCCAGCAGATTAACACTGGACCAAGCCAAAAACATTCAGTACTTC | CASRLTLDQAKNIQYF
NA | TRBJ2-3 | NA | 13 | TRBV18 | TGTGCCAGCTCACCGCCTAGCACAGATACGCAGTATTTT | CASSPPSTDTQYF
NA | TRBJ2-2 | NA | 14 | TRBV5-1 | TGCGCCAGCAGCGAGGGATCTAACACCGGGGAGCTGTTTTTT | CASSEGSNTGELFF
NA | TRBJ2-5 | few | 11 | TRBV20-1 | TGCAGTGCTGCCAGGCAAGAGACCCAGTACTTC | CSAARQETQYF
NA | TRBJ2-3 | once | 15 | TRBV10-3 | TGTGCCATCAGTGACAACCACGGGAACACAGATACGCAGTATTTT | CAISDNHGNTDTQYF
NA | TRBJ2-3 | NA | 11 | TRBV9 | TGTGCCAGCAGCGGGCTTCATACGCAGTATTTT | CASSGLHTQYF
NA | TRBJ2-7 | NA | 12 | TRBV28 | TGTGCCAGCAGTTTAGGTAGGGGCGAGCAGTACTTC | CASSLGRGEQYF
NA | TRBJ1-5 | NA | 14 | TRBV5-5 | TGTGCCAGCAGCCCGACAGAGAGCAATCAGCCCCAGCATTTT | CASSPTESNQPQHF
NA | TRBJ2-2 | few | 17 | TRBV7-3 | TGTGCCAGCAGCTTAGGGCCCCCGGGGCGGAACACCGGGGAGCTGTTTTTT | CASSLGPPGRNTGELFF
NA | TRBJ1-5 | once | 12 | TRBV6-1 | TGTGCCAGCAGTGGCTCCCACCAGCCCCAGCATTTT | CASSGSHQPQHF
TRBD1 | TRBJ1-2 | few | 15 | TRBV9 | TGTGCCAGCAGCCCAGTCCAGACAGGGAACTATGGCTACACCTTC | CASSPVQTGNYGYTF
TRBD1 | TRBJ2-7 | few | 17 | TRBV13 | TGTGCCAGCAGCACTGGACAGGGAACTTCGAGCTCCTACGAGCAGTACTTC | CASSTGQGTSSSYEQYF
NA | TRBJ1-3 | NA | 15 | TRBV30 | TGTGCCTGGGCAGGACACACTGGGTCTGGAAACACCATATATTTT | CAWAGHTGSGNTIYF
TRBD1 | TRBJ2-7 | NA | 15 | TRBV15 | TGTGCCACCAGCAGAGACGGGACAGGGGATTACGAGCAGTACTTC | CATSRDGTGDYEQYF
TRBD1 | TRBJ2-6 | NA | 18 | TRBV2 | TGTGCCAGCAGCTCAATAGGGACAGGACGGTCTGGGGCCAACGTCCTGACTTTC | CASSSIGTGRSGANVLTF
TRBD1 | TRBJ1-4 | NA | 14 | TRBV5-1 | TGCGCCAGCAGCTCCGGGACAGGGATCGAAAAACTGTTTTTT | CASSSGTGIEKLFF
NA | TRBJ1-3 | few | 17 | TRBV23-1 | TGCGCCAGCAGTCGTTGCGAGGCAGGGAACTCTGGAAACACCATATATTTT | CASSRCEAGNSGNTIYF
TRBD2 | TRBJ2-3 | few | 16 | TRBV5-4 | TGTGCCAGCAGCTTAGGCCTTAATGGGGGGGCAGATACGCAGTATTTT | CASSLGLNGGADTQYF
NA | TRBJ2-7 | few | 11 | TRBV29-1 | TGCAGCGTTGCAGGGAGGTACGAGCAGTACTTC | CSVAGRYEQYF
NA | TRBJ1-4 | few | 14 | TRBV6-1 | TGTGCCAGCCAGGGGACGGCAACTAATGAAAAACTGTTTTTT | CASQGTATNEKLFF
NA | TRBJ2-5 | few | 13 | TRBV18 | TGTGCCAGCTCACCGGGACAACAAGAGACCCAGTACTTC | CASSPGQQETQYF
TRBD1 | TRBJ2-2 | few | 14 | TRBV30 | TGTGCCTGGACGAGGACAGGGTGGACCGGGGAGCTGTTTTTT | CAWTRTGWTGELFF
TRBD2 | TRBJ2-5 | NA | 15 | TRBV6-5 | TGTGCCAGCAGCCTAGCGGGGGGCCCTCAAGAGACCCAGTACTTC | CASSLAGGPQETQYF
NA | TRBJ2-5 | NA | 12 | TRBV5-1 | TGCGCCAGCAGCTTGAGCCAAGAGACCCAGTACTTC | CASSLSQETQYF
NA | TRBJ2-7 | NA | 12 | TRBV29-1 | TGCAGCGTTGTAGGGCAGGGCTACGAGCAGTACTTC | CSVVGQGYEQYF
NA | TRBJ2-1 | NA | 11 | TRBV2 | TGTGCCAGCAGTCTAGGGTATGAGCAGTTCTTC | CASSLGYEQFF
NA | TRBJ2-7 | NA | 15 | TRBV7-8 | TGTGCCAGCAGGGAGCTGAGAGCTAGGTCCTACGAGCAGTACTTC | CASRELRARSYEQYF
TRBD2 | TRBJ2-2 | few | 15 | TRBV2 | TGTGCCAGCAGTATACCGGGACTAGGAGCCGGGGAGCTGTTTTTT | CASSIPGLGAGELFF
NA | TRBJ2-2 | NA | 14 | TRBV30 | TGTGCCGGGGGGCGGAAACAGAACACCGGGGAGCTGTTTTTT | CAGGRKQNTGELFF
TRBD2 | TRBJ2-6 | NA | 19 | TRBV27 | TGTGCCAGCAGTATGGTGGCTAGCGGGGCTTACTCTGGGGCCAACGTCCTGACTTTC | CASSMVASGAYSGANVLTF
NA | TRBJ1-1 | NA | 14 | TRBV30 | TGTGCCTGGAGCCAAGGGGGTTCGAACACTGAAGCTTTCTTT | CAWSQGGSNTEAFF
NA | TRBJ2-7 | NA | 13 | TRBV7-3 | TGTGCCAGCAGCTTAAACCCCGCGTACGAGCAGTACTTC | CASSLNPAYEQYF
NA | TRBJ1-2 | NA | 15 | TRBV4-1 | TGCGCCAGCAGCCAACCGGGATTCACCGAGTATGGCTACACCTTC | CASSQPGFTEYGYTF